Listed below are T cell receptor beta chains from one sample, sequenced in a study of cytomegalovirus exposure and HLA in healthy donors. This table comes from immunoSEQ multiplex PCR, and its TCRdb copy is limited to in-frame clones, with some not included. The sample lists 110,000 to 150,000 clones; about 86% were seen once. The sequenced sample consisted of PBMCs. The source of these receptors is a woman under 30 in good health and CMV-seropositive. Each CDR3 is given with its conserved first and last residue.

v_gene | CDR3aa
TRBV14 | CASSQDRQNYGYTF
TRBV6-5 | CASSYTDRGNSPLHF
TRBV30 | CAWSARGYTGELFF
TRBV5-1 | CATKPDSGVSYEQYF
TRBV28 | CASSQTGYGYTF
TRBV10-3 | CAIRGTSPGELFF
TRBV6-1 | CASSDPGASGGNEQFF
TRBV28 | CASGREGTDTQYF
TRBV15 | CATSREAGDYEQYF
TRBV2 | CASSEAGRVLYEKLFF
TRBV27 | CASSLNPPGQEQYF
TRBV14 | CASSPLGGTNSPLHF
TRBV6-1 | CASNPTGTDTQYF
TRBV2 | CASSRDRGADTQYF
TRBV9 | CASSVVRETRTDTQYF
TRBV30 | CACLAASVADTQYF
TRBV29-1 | CSVAGGRGTEAFF
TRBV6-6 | CASSRPGVNSYEQYF
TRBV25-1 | CASSKPPGLAGHNEQFF
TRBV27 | CASSFPPVNNEKLFF
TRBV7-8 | CASSVESVSRAFF
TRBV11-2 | CASRRTSGRMGETQYF